A single sample gave rise to the 32 T cell receptor beta chains below, sequenced in a study of blood T cell repertoires in COVID-19. Using immunoSEQ multiplex PCR, the repertoire was profiled, and TCRdb retains in-frame clones only, with some absent. The table lists 120,000 to 150,000 clones, approximately 85% of them singletons, with less than 5% in the top ten. The sequenced sample was peripheral blood. These receptors originate from an elderly woman with acute or convalescent COVID-19.

This chain joins TRBV7-2 and TRBJ1-1; D may be TRBD1 (5 bases). The CDR3 is made up of 13 amino acids. CDR1 and CDR2 from the germline V gene are SGHTA and FQGNSA. Trimming cost V 5 bases and J 4 bases, with 11 bases left between them. DNA of the CDR3: TGTGCCAGCAGCCCACTTAGGGGCACTGAAGCTTTCTTT. It codes for CASSPLRGTEAFF.

The chain joins TRBV9 to TRBJ1-2, with 7 nucleotides matching TRBD1. J was trimmed by 8 bases and V by 5 bases; bases with no gene match: 9. Germline V lookup: CDR1 SGDLS, CDR2 YYNGEE. CDR3 length equals 13 residues. The CDR3 DNA follows: TGTGCCAGCAGTGAAAACAGGGGCTACGGCTACACCTTC. The encoded protein is CASSENRGYGYTF.

The chain couples TRBV3-1 (or the pseudogene TRBV3-2) to TRBJ1-2, with D perhaps matching TRBD1 (5 bases). CDR1 LGHDT and CDR2 YNNKEL come from the germline V gene (reference sequence). The germline V and J ends were trimmed by 0 bases and 8 bases, with 16 bases remaining between them. This CDR3 is 15 amino acids long. CDR3 sequence reads: CASSQDSQVARGYTF. The CDR3 coding sequence is TGTGCCAGCAGCCAAGATTCACAGGTTGCTAGAGGCTACACCTTC.

This clone turned up a few times. The DNA for the CDR3 is TGTGCCAGCAGTGCCTCCAGGGGTAAAAATCAGCCCCAGCATTTT. Translation gives CASSASRGKNQPQHF. This chain links TRBV2 with TRBJ1-5, with D possibly matching TRBD1 (6 bases). Germline loops: CDR1 SNHLY, CDR2 FYNNEI. V was cut by 4 bases and J by 4 bases, with 14 bases left in between. The CDR3 is 15 residues long.

The chain carries TRBV7-9 and TRBJ2-1; D is possibly TRBD2 (5 bases). This CDR3 is built from 18 residues. The V and J ends lost 1 base and 5 bases respectively, with 21 bases between them. CDR1 SEHNR and CDR2 FQNEAQ come from the germline V gene (reference sequence). The CDR3 region is CASSLVSRETFLDNEQFF. The CDR3 DNA reads as TGTGCCAGCAGCTTAGTTAGCCGGGAAACGTTCTTGGACAATGAGCAGTTCTTC.

The chain employs TRBV18 and TRBJ2-3; TRBD2 aligns across 7 bases. This CDR3 spans 18 amino acids. Germline-derived CDR1 and CDR2 are KGHSH and LQKENI. Unmatched junction bases numbered 13, after V lost 3 bases and J lost 1 base. The CDR3 DNA follows: TGTGCCAGCTCACCCATGGTTGGGGGACTACCACGCACAGATACGCAGTATTTT. Translated: CASSPMVGGLPRTDTQYF.

The V and J genes are TRBV19 and TRBJ1-5, with TRBD1 identical over 8 bases. CDR1 is LNHDA and CDR2 is SQIVND in the germline V gene (reference sequence). The V segment lost 6 bases and the J segment 4 bases; nucleotides outside the gene matches: 8. The CDR3 runs 15 residues. Written as DNA, the CDR3 is TGTGCCAGTAGGTTGACAGGGGCCCGTAATCAGCCCCAGCATTTT. This codes for CASRLTGARNQPQHF.

CDR3 sequence: CASSFYTGGGTDTQYF. The CDR3 DNA follows: TGTGCCAGCAGCTTTTACACAGGGGGTGGCACAGATACGCAGTATTTT. This chain connects TRBV13 to TRBJ2-3; 8 bases fit TRBD1. This CDR3 is built from 16 residues. J gave up 1 base and V 3 bases, and 6 bases lay outside the gene matches. Germline values: CDR1 PRHDT, CDR2 FYEKMQ (reference sequence).

The chain uses TRBV30 and TRBJ2-3; D may be TRBD1 (6 bases). Trimming removed 4 bases at V and 1 base at J, with 9 bases between. CDR3 length equals 13 residues. Per the germline V gene, CDR1 is GTSNPN and CDR2 is SVGIG (reference sequence). CDR3 in amino acids: CAWINRGTDTQYF. The DNA of the CDR3 is TGTGCCTGGATTAACAGGGGCACAGATACGCAGTATTTT.

This sequence joins TRBV7-9 and TRBJ2-1, with unresolved D. V was pared by 0 bases and J by 5 bases, with 20 bases between. This CDR3 is built from 18 residues. Looked up from germline, CDR1 is SEHNR and CDR2 is FQNEAQ (reference sequence). This CDR3 reads CASSLARLRSTTNNEQFF. The CDR3 nucleotides read TGTGCCAGCAGCTTAGCGCGATTGAGAAGTACGACAAACAATGAGCAGTTCTTC.

The table lists this clone with a count of one. The chain joins TRBV7-9 to TRBJ2-7; 10 nucleotides line up with TRBD2. CDR1 is SEHNR, CDR2 FQNEAQ, per germline (reference sequence). The CDR3 extends over 15 amino acids. V lost 3 bases, J lost 6 bases, and 8 bases stayed unmatched. CDR3 DNA sequence: TGTGCCAGCAGCTTCGGCGGTCTAGCGGGAGTCGAGCAGTACTTC. Residues: CASSFGGLAGVEQYF.

As DNA, the CDR3 is TGTGCCTGGATCGAGATTGGGACAGGGGCTAACTATGGCTACACCTTC. Its protein is CAWIEIGTGANYGYTF. The chain joins TRBV30 to TRBJ1-2; 10 positions match TRBD1. This CDR3 spans 16 amino acids. Germline lookup yields CDR1 GTSNPN and CDR2 SVGIG (reference sequence). V lost 4 bases to trimming and J lost 0 bases; unmatched junction nucleotides: 8.

The chain joins TRBV5-1 to TRBJ2-7; D perhaps matches TRBD1 (7 bases). Germline assignment: CDR1 SGHRS and CDR2 YFSETQ. CDR3 length equals 15 residues. V was clipped by 4 bases and J by 3 bases, with 17 bases between them. CDR3 region: CASSRRGQGNYEQYF. DNA of the CDR3: TGCGCCAGCAGCAGGAGGGGGCAGGGAAACTACGAGCAGTACTTC.

CDR3 protein: CASSVNPAAGARIAKNIQYF. The CDR3 coding sequence is TGTGCCAGCAGCGTAAATCCAGCAGCGGGGGCCCGAATAGCCAAAAACATTCAGTACTTC. The rearrangement links TRBV6-6 to TRBJ2-4, with 8 bases matching TRBD2. Germline V gene sequence: CDR1 MNHNY, CDR2 SVGAGI (reference sequence). The CDR3 is 20 residues long. V gave up 6 bases and J gave up 0 bases; unmatched junction bases: 19.

V and J are TRBV11-2 and TRBJ2-3; D is perhaps TRBD1 (6 bases). The germline gives CDR1 SGHAT, CDR2 FQNNGV. Trimming removed 1 base at V and 4 bases at J, with 9 bases between. The length of the CDR3 is 14 residues. DNA for the CDR3: TGTGCCAGCAGCTTAGCAGGGGTCCCAGATACGCAGTATTTT. Translated, it gives CASSLAGVPDTQYF.

This clone was seen once. The V call is TRBV11-3, the J call TRBJ2-3, with TRBD1 matching 7 bases. Germline V gene sequence: CDR1 SGHNT, CDR2 YENEEA. The length of the CDR3 is 15 residues. Trimming removed 0 bases from V and 6 bases from J; junction bases left unmatched: 6. CDR3 region: CASSLEGQSHDTQYF. CDR3 in DNA: TGTGCCAGCAGCTTAGAGGGACAGAGTCACGATACGCAGTATTTT.

This chain joins TRBV3-1 (or the pseudogene TRBV3-2) and TRBJ1-1; TRBD1 is a possible D gene (6 bases). The CDR3 spans 17 residues. Trimming took 5 bases from V and 1 from J, leaving 20 bases between them. CDR1 and CDR2 from the germline V gene are LGHDT and YNNKEL (reference sequence). CDR3 sequence reads: CASSDPPGVSRNTEAFF. As DNA, the CDR3 is TGTGCCAGCAGCGATCCCCCAGGGGTTAGTAGGAACACTGAAGCTTTCTTT.

On this clone itself: Additional DNA sequences in this sample encode the identical CDR3. The chain joins TRBV10-1 to TRBJ2-2, with 7 bases aligning to TRBD2. The CDR3 spans 13 residues. Germline loops: CDR1 WNHNN, CDR2 SYGVQD (reference sequence). The V gene end was trimmed by 8 bases and the J gene end by 3 bases; junction bases not matched to a gene: 3. The CDR3 here is CASGGGDTGELFF. The CDR3 DNA follows: TGCGCCAGCGGCGGGGGTGACACCGGGGAGCTGTTTTTT.

V and J are TRBV4-1 and TRBJ2-1; 10 bases are shared with TRBD2. Trimming took 4 bases from V and 0 from J; bases not matched to a gene: 21. CDR1 MGHRA and CDR2 YSYEKL come from the germline V gene. CDR3 length equals 22 residues. The CDR3 region is CASSPKTRGTSAYWSSYNEQFF. The CDR3, as DNA: TGCGCCAGCAGCCCCAAGACTAGGGGGACTAGCGCCTACTGGAGCTCCTACAATGAGCAGTTCTTC.

This chain joins TRBV6-1 and TRBJ2-3; the match to TRBD2 covers 7 bases. Looked up from germline, CDR1 is MNHNS and CDR2 is SASEGT. V gave up 3 bases and J gave up 0 bases; unmatched junction bases: 9. The length of the CDR3 is 17 residues. The DNA of the CDR3 is TGTGCCAGCAGTGAGTGGTCTAGCGGAGACAGCACAGATACGCAGTATTTT. Translation gives CASSEWSSGDSTDTQYF.

This sequence joins TRBV27 and TRBJ2-7; TRBD1 agrees at 8 bases. V shed 6 bases and J 4 bases; nucleotides not matched to a gene: 8. The CDR3 sequence is 14 residues long. CDR1 and CDR2 (germline): MNHEY, SMNVEV (reference sequence). The CDR3 is CASSRRQGWYEQYF. The DNA for the CDR3 is TGTGCCAGCAGCCGTAGACAGGGGTGGTACGAGCAGTACTTC.

This chain uses TRBV28 with TRBJ2-1; 8 positions match TRBD2. V lost 3 bases to trimming and J lost 15 bases; unmatched junction nucleotides: 19. The CDR3 contains 16 residues. CDR1 and CDR2 from the germline V gene are MDHEN and SYDVKM. The CDR3 DNA is TGTGCCAGCAGTTTCTCGGTACAGCGGGAGTATGTATTTAGGTTCTTC. It specifies CASSFSVQREYVFRFF.

J is TRBJ2-2 and V is TRBV2, with D unresolved. This CDR3 has 17 amino acids. Germline V gene lookup returns CDR1 SNHLY and CDR2 FYNNEI. V was shortened by 4 bases and J by 1 base, with 16 bases between the two germline ends. CDR3 protein: CASSGVRRRGNTGELFF. For the CDR3, the DNA is TGTGCCAGCAGTGGGGTGAGGCGGAGAGGGAACACCGGGGAGCTGTTTTTT.

The chain couples TRBV24-1 to TRBJ1-5, with 7 bases that match TRBD1. V dropped 4 bases and J dropped 2; count of bases not matched to a gene: 4. The CDR3 loop spans 15 amino acids. Germline CDR1 and CDR2: KGHDR and SFDVKD. CDR3 amino acids: CATSDNDRGNQPQHF. The CDR3 region has the DNA TGTGCCACCAGTGACAACGACAGGGGCAATCAGCCCCAGCATTTT.

This clone has only a few counts. This sequence joins TRBV28 and TRBJ2-7, with D perhaps matching TRBD1 (5 bases). The CDR3 runs to 17 residues. The V gene lost 6 bases and the J gene lost 2 bases, with 23 bases spanning the gap. CDR1 is MDHEN and CDR2 is SYDVKM in the germline V gene. Written as DNA, the CDR3 is TGTGCCAGCAGCTCCGACAGATGGGGTAGGCTCACCTACGAGCAGTACTTC. Residues: CASSSDRWGRLTYEQYF.

CDR3 sequence reads: CASSLGAGKTGKNIQYF. CDR3 nucleotides: TGTGCCAGCAGCTTAGGGGCGGGAAAAACCGGAAAAAACATTCAGTACTTC. This chain uses TRBV7-2 with TRBJ2-4; possibly TRBD2 for D (6 bases). Looked up from germline, CDR1 is SGHTA and CDR2 is FQGNSA. The CDR3 contains 17 residues. V was pared by 1 base and J by 4 bases, with 17 bases between.

The V and J genes are TRBV28 and TRBJ1-2, with D perhaps TRBD1 (5 bases). Germline lookup yields CDR1 MDHEN and CDR2 SYDVKM. The CDR3 contains 13 residues. Trimming removed 6 bases at V and 5 bases at J, with 13 bases between. The chain's CDR3 is CASRYPGAYGYTF. CDR3 in DNA: TGTGCCAGCAGGTATCCTGGGGCTTATGGCTACACCTTC.

The chain uses TRBV19 and TRBJ2-3; D gene ambiguous. Germline loops: CDR1 LNHDA, CDR2 SQIVND (reference sequence). The CDR3 has 15 amino acids. V was shortened by 3 bases and J by 1 base, with 11 bases between the two germline ends. CDR3 nucleotide sequence: TGTGCCAGTAGTATTAAAGCTATCGGCACAGATACGCAGTATTTT. Residues: CASSIKAIGTDTQYF.

V usage is TRBV11-2 and J usage is TRBJ2-1; 8 bases map to TRBD2. CDR1 SGHAT and CDR2 FQNNGV come from the germline V gene. This CDR3 has 18 residues. V shed 0 bases, J shed 6 bases, and the junction held 13 bases outside the gene matches. CDR3 in DNA: TGTGCCAGCAGCTTAGATTTAGGAGCGGGGGTAGCGTCCAATGAGCAGTTCTTC. Translating gives CASSLDLGAGVASNEQFF.

There are a few counts of this clone. The same CDR3 is also encoded by other DNA sequences in this sample. This chain uses TRBV18 with TRBJ2-1; 7 bases agree with TRBD2. Trimming at V came to 1 base and at J to 3 bases, leaving 3 bases not matched to a gene. The CDR3 sequence is 15 residues long. Per germline, CDR1 KGHSH and CDR2 LQKENI. CDR3 in amino acids: CASSPLAGGYNEQFF. The CDR3 DNA follows: TGTGCCAGCTCACCACTAGCGGGTGGCTACAATGAGCAGTTCTTC. Supplemented by reference TRBV18 and TRBJ2-1, the full variable domain reads NAGVMQNPRHLVRRRGQEARLRCSPMKGHSHVYWYRQLPEEGLKFMVYLQKENIIDESGMPKERFSAEFPKEGPSILRIQQVVRGDSAAYFCASSPLAGGYNEQFFGPGTRLTVL.

V usage is TRBV9 and J usage is TRBJ2-3; maybe TRBD2 (5 bases). CDR3 size: 16 residues. Trimming shortened V by 3 bases and J by 2 bases, and 16 bases separated the two germline ends. CDR1 is SGDLS and CDR2 is YYNGEE in the germline V gene. CDR3 nucleotides: TGTGCCAGCAGCGGCCCCGCTACGGGGTTCACAGATACGCAGTATTTT. Translation: CASSGPATGFTDTQYF.

The J gene is TRBJ2-3, the V gene TRBV6-5; D may be TRBD2 (7 bases). Trimming shortened V by 8 bases and J by 5 bases, and 11 bases separated the two germline ends. CDR3 size: 12 residues. Germline values: CDR1 MNHEY, CDR2 SVGAGI. The CDR3 region is CASRGAEDTQYF. The CDR3 bases are TGTGCCAGCCGGGGGGCTGAAGATACGCAGTATTTT.